This T cell receptor beta chain was documented in a study of identical twins. Study-level findings and limits: A lower insertion count was a feature of abundant cord blood beta clonotypes, with no such feature in memory repertoires. Models underpredicted monozygotic twin sharing of out-of-frame TCR alpha.

Germline CDR1 reads SNHLY; CDR2 reads FYNNEI. The CDR3 contains 11 residues. The V end lost 6 bases, the J end lost 5 bases, and 5 bases lay between the germline ends. From the 5' RACE reads, TCRdb called clonotypes with MiXCR, one entry per CDR3 protein. The table lists some 590,000 distinct CDR3 sequences, roughly 9.5% of them singletons, with roughly 3% in the top ten. Everyone who donated was a healthy Caucasian. A note on this clonotype: What it recognizes is unknown.

These data also featured in a second study, about yellow fever vaccine responses in identical twins.

This chain joins TRBV2 and TRBJ2-4, with D unresolved. The specimen was PBMCs. The receptor was derived from a woman younger than 35 in good health. The CDR3 reads CASREQNIQYF. In DNA form, the CDR3 reads TGTGCCAGCAGGGAACAAAACATTCAGTACTTC.